Listed below are T cell receptor beta chains from one sample, sequenced in a study of blood T cell dynamics during melanoma immunotherapy. Assay: immunoSEQ multiplex PCR; the TCRdb copy retains only in-frame clones and omits some. The table lists about 15,000 clones, 85% of them singletons. This specimen was blood, taken from a patient treated with checkpoint blockade. These TCRs come from a human donor with melanoma. The CDR3 runs from the conserved cysteine through the conserved F or W. The D gene is left open where the match is weak. Where a row states a size, it is once, few, many or the class of an expanded clone; other rows omit it.

v_gene: TRBV19; abundance: once; j_gene: TRBJ2-3; d_gene: NA; CDR3aa: CASSSDGGLWQYF; CDR3nt: TGTGCCAGTAGTTCCGACGGGGGGCTTTGGCAGTATTTT
v_gene: TRBV15; abundance: NA; j_gene: TRBJ2-3; d_gene: NA; CDR3aa: CATSRDGGVPDTQYF; CDR3nt: TGTGCCACCAGCAGAGATGGAGGGGTTCCAGATACGCAGTATTTT
v_gene: TRBV11-2; abundance: NA; j_gene: TRBJ2-7; d_gene: NA; CDR3aa: CASSLAGALKGYEQYF; CDR3nt: TGTGCCAGCAGCTTAGCTGGGGCTCTCAAAGGGTACGAGCAGTACTTC
v_gene: TRBV7-6; abundance: NA; j_gene: TRBJ2-1; d_gene: TRBD2; CDR3aa: CASSATSGVYNEQFF; CDR3nt: TGTGCCAGCAGCGCGACTAGCGGGGTATACAATGAGCAGTTCTTC
v_gene: TRBV19; abundance: NA; j_gene: TRBJ2-2; d_gene: NA; CDR3aa: CASSIEVGELFF; CDR3nt: TGTGCCAGTAGTATAGAAGTCGGGGAGCTGTTTTTT
v_gene: TRBV10-3; abundance: NA; j_gene: TRBJ2-7; d_gene: NA; CDR3aa: CASTDAHPGYEQYF; CDR3nt: TGTGCCAGCACCGACGCCCACCCGGGATACGAGCAGTACTTC
v_gene: TRBV4-2; abundance: NA; j_gene: TRBJ2-2; d_gene: NA; CDR3aa: CASSQVSFRGTPGELFF; CDR3nt: TGTGCCAGCAGCCAAGTTTCTTTCAGGGGAACACCCGGGGAGCTGTTTTTT
v_gene: TRBV5-1; abundance: NA; j_gene: TRBJ1-1; d_gene: NA; CDR3aa: CASSLLVGGTEAFF; CDR3nt: TGCGCCAGCAGCTTGCTGGTCGGGGGGACTGAAGCTTTCTTT
v_gene: TRBV7-6; abundance: once; j_gene: TRBJ2-7; d_gene: NA; CDR3aa: CASSQGGGTGYEQYF; CDR3nt: TGTGCCAGCAGCCAGGGGGGGGGAACGGGCTACGAGCAGTACTTC
v_gene: TRBV13; abundance: NA; j_gene: TRBJ2-7; d_gene: NA; CDR3aa: CASGDSRTATYEQYF; CDR3nt: TGTGCCAGCGGGGACTCGAGGACGGCCACCTACGAGCAGTACTTC
v_gene: TRBV28; abundance: NA; j_gene: TRBJ1-5; d_gene: NA; CDR3aa: CASSFLGQPQHF; CDR3nt: TGTGCCAGCAGTTTTTTAGGACAGCCCCAGCATTTT
v_gene: TRBV5-1; abundance: NA; j_gene: TRBJ1-1; d_gene: TRBD1; CDR3aa: CASSPTGFTEAFF; CDR3nt: TGCGCCAGCAGCCCGACAGGGTTCACTGAAGCTTTCTTT
v_gene: TRBV4-1; abundance: NA; j_gene: TRBJ2-5; d_gene: TRBD2; CDR3aa: CASRKSGGRGETQYF; CDR3nt: TGCGCCAGCAGAAAAAGCGGGGGGAGGGGAGAGACCCAGTACTTC
v_gene: TRBV4-1; abundance: NA; j_gene: TRBJ1-5; d_gene: NA; CDR3aa: CASSSWDTGTQPQHF; CDR3nt: TGCGCCAGCAGCTCGTGGGACACGGGAACTCAGCCCCAGCATTTT
v_gene: TRBV2; abundance: once; j_gene: TRBJ2-1; d_gene: NA; CDR3aa: CASRVSSYNEQFF; CDR3nt: TGTGCCAGCAGGGTCAGCTCCTACAATGAGCAGTTCTTC
v_gene: TRBV12-5; abundance: NA; j_gene: TRBJ1-1; d_gene: TRBD1; CDR3aa: CASAIGQGSGAFF; CDR3nt: TGTGCTAGTGCCATTGGACAGGGTTCAGGAGCTTTCTTT
v_gene: TRBV4-1; abundance: medium-sized; j_gene: TRBJ1-2; d_gene: NA; CDR3aa: CASSQDVVTLYGYTF; CDR3nt: TGCGCCAGCAGCCAAGATGTGGTTACACTCTATGGCTACACCTTC
v_gene: TRBV4-1; abundance: NA; j_gene: TRBJ1-2; d_gene: NA; CDR3aa: CASSQDRTSGYGYTF; CDR3nt: TGCGCCAGCAGCCAAGATCGCACGAGCGGCTATGGCTACACCTTC
v_gene: TRBV6-6; abundance: NA; j_gene: TRBJ1-2; d_gene: NA; CDR3aa: CASSYGADYGYTF; CDR3nt: TGTGCCAGCAGTTACGGGGCGGACTATGGCTACACCTTC
v_gene: TRBV5-6; abundance: NA; j_gene: TRBJ2-7; d_gene: NA; CDR3aa: CASSWGSGPNAYEQYF; CDR3nt: TGTGCCAGCAGCTGGGGGTCGGGACCAAACGCCTACGAGCAGTACTTC
v_gene: TRBV2; abundance: NA; j_gene: TRBJ2-2; d_gene: NA; CDR3aa: CASSRAEVTGELFF; CDR3nt: TGTGCCAGCAGCAGGGCAGAGGTCACCGGGGAGCTGTTTTTT
v_gene: TRBV19; abundance: NA; j_gene: TRBJ2-7; d_gene: NA; CDR3aa: CASSIGFAAAYEQYF; CDR3nt: TGTGCCAGTAGTATCGGGTTTGCGGCCGCTTACGAGCAGTACTTC
v_gene: TRBV5-1; abundance: NA; j_gene: TRBJ2-3; d_gene: NA; CDR3aa: CASSPLVISGFRPDTQYF; CDR3nt: TGCGCCAGCAGCCCCCTCGTTATTTCGGGGTTCCGTCCAGATACGCAGTATTTT
v_gene: TRBV5-4; abundance: once; j_gene: TRBJ2-7; d_gene: NA; CDR3aa: CATSLGGTTPYEQYF; CDR3nt: TGTGCCACCTCCCTGGGGGGGACAACACCATACGAGCAGTACTTC
v_gene: TRBV19; abundance: NA; j_gene: TRBJ2-4; d_gene: NA; CDR3aa: CASSIGVVGVAKNIQYF; CDR3nt: TGTGCCAGTAGTATTGGGGTTGTGGGGGTAGCCAAAAACATTCAGTACTTC
v_gene: TRBV28; abundance: NA; j_gene: TRBJ2-7; d_gene: NA; CDR3aa: CASSRPGATQVEQYF; CDR3nt: TGTGCCAGCAGTCGCCCCGGAGCAACCCAAGTCGAGCAGTACTTC
v_gene: TRBV7-9; abundance: NA; j_gene: TRBJ1-4; d_gene: NA; CDR3aa: CASSRGGVDNEKLFF; CDR3nt: TGTGCCAGCAGCCGGGGAGGAGTGGATAATGAAAAACTGTTTTTT
v_gene: TRBV5-4; abundance: NA; j_gene: TRBJ2-7; d_gene: TRBD2; CDR3aa: CASSSRTSGEYEQYF; CDR3nt: TGTGCCAGCAGCTCTAGGACTAGCGGGGAGTACGAGCAGTACTTC
v_gene: TRBV6-5; abundance: once; j_gene: TRBJ1-2; d_gene: TRBD1; CDR3aa: CASTGGRGYTF; CDR3nt: TGTGCCAGTACAGGGGGCCGGGGCTACACCTTC
v_gene: TRBV6-1; abundance: NA; j_gene: TRBJ2-4; d_gene: NA; CDR3aa: CASSPSWGSKNIQYF; CDR3nt: TGTGCCAGCAGCCCCTCCTGGGGGTCCAAAAACATTCAGTACTTC
v_gene: TRBV5-1; abundance: NA; j_gene: TRBJ2-3; d_gene: TRBD2; CDR3aa: CASSLDGLGTDTQYF; CDR3nt: TGCGCCAGCAGCTTGGACGGACTAGGCACAGATACGCAGTATTTT
v_gene: TRBV6-5; abundance: NA; j_gene: TRBJ1-2; d_gene: TRBD1; CDR3aa: CASSYQFPGGRYGYTF; CDR3nt: TGTGCCAGCAGTTACCAGTTTCCAGGGGGCCGGTATGGCTACACCTTC
v_gene: TRBV6-5; abundance: NA; j_gene: TRBJ2-6; d_gene: NA; CDR3aa: CASSYSTDANVLTF; CDR3nt: TGTGCCAGCAGTTACTCGACAGACGCCAACGTCCTGACTTTC
v_gene: TRBV4-1; abundance: NA; j_gene: TRBJ1-4; d_gene: TRBD1; CDR3aa: CASRGQTTTNEKLFF; CDR3nt: TGCGCCAGCAGGGGACAGACAACAACTAATGAAAAACTGTTTTTT
v_gene: TRBV11-2; abundance: NA; j_gene: TRBJ2-5; d_gene: NA; CDR3aa: CASSPGQTGETQYF; CDR3nt: TGTGCCAGCAGCCCAGGGCAGACCGGCGAGACCCAGTACTTC
v_gene: TRBV5-1; abundance: NA; j_gene: TRBJ2-3; d_gene: TRBD2; CDR3aa: CASSLFGGGSTDTQYF; CDR3nt: TGCGCCAGCAGCTTGTTTGGCGGGGGTAGTACAGATACGCAGTATTTT
v_gene: TRBV28; abundance: NA; j_gene: TRBJ1-1; d_gene: NA; CDR3aa: CASSYLREVGTEAFF; CDR3nt: TGTGCCAGCAGTTACCTGAGGGAGGTGGGCACTGAAGCTTTCTTT
v_gene: TRBV19; abundance: NA; j_gene: TRBJ1-5; d_gene: NA; CDR3aa: CASSLNSNQPQHF; CDR3nt: TGTGCCAGTAGTCTTAATAGCAATCAGCCCCAGCATTTT
v_gene: TRBV5-4; abundance: NA; j_gene: TRBJ2-7; d_gene: TRBD2; CDR3aa: CASSLGTSTMKQYF; CDR3nt: TGTGCCAGCAGCTTGGGGACTAGTACGATGAAGCAGTACTTC
v_gene: TRBV2; abundance: NA; j_gene: TRBJ1-5; d_gene: NA; CDR3aa: CASMASNQPQHF; CDR3nt: TGTGCCAGCATGGCTAGCAATCAGCCCCAGCATTTT
v_gene: TRBV7-6; abundance: NA; j_gene: TRBJ1-2; d_gene: NA; CDR3aa: CASSFRPQSNYGYTF; CDR3nt: TGTGCCAGCAGCTTTCGGCCTCAATCTAACTATGGCTACACCTTC
v_gene: TRBV5-1; abundance: NA; j_gene: TRBJ2-7; d_gene: TRBD2; CDR3aa: CASSLRLARDYEQYF; CDR3nt: TGCGCCAGCAGCCTGAGACTAGCCCGGGATTACGAGCAGTACTTC
v_gene: TRBV10-3; abundance: once; j_gene: TRBJ2-2; d_gene: NA; CDR3aa: CAISDGPGGELFF; CDR3nt: TGTGCCATCAGTGATGGCCCCGGAGGGGAGCTGTTTTTT
v_gene: TRBV6-5; abundance: NA; j_gene: TRBJ2-7; d_gene: NA; CDR3aa: CASSEGGSYEQYF; CDR3nt: TGTGCCAGCAGTGAAGGGGGCTCCTACGAGCAGTACTTC
v_gene: TRBV11-2; abundance: NA; j_gene: TRBJ2-7; d_gene: TRBD1; CDR3aa: CASSPRGQGASEGYEQYF; CDR3nt: TGTGCCAGCAGCCCACGGGGACAGGGGGCCTCCGAGGGGTACGAGCAGTACTTC
v_gene: TRBV7-6; abundance: once; j_gene: TRBJ2-7; d_gene: TRBD2; CDR3aa: CASSLRGGASGGFSYEQYF; CDR3nt: TGTGCCAGCAGCTTACGAGGAGGGGCTAGCGGCGGCTTCTCCTACGAGCAGTACTTC
v_gene: TRBV5-1; abundance: NA; j_gene: TRBJ2-3; d_gene: TRBD2; CDR3aa: CASSSGLAGFTDTQYF; CDR3nt: TGCGCCAGCAGCTCGGGACTAGCGGGGTTCACAGATACGCAGTATTTT
v_gene: TRBV6-1; abundance: NA; j_gene: TRBJ2-1; d_gene: NA; CDR3aa: CASSGQTYNEQFF; CDR3nt: TGTGCCAGCAGTGGTCAGACCTACAATGAGCAGTTCTTC
v_gene: TRBV7-9; abundance: NA; j_gene: TRBJ1-1; d_gene: NA; CDR3aa: CASSPPGRTTEAFF; CDR3nt: TGTGCCAGCAGCCCGCCCGGACGTACAACTGAAGCTTTCTTT
v_gene: TRBV10-3; abundance: NA; j_gene: TRBJ2-5; d_gene: TRBD1; CDR3aa: CAISAWDRGEQETQYF; CDR3nt: TGTGCCATCAGTGCTTGGGACAGGGGGGAACAAGAGACCCAGTACTTC
v_gene: TRBV5-4; abundance: NA; j_gene: TRBJ2-5; d_gene: NA; CDR3aa: CASSLRTGETQYF; CDR3nt: TGTGCCAGCAGCTTGAGGACGGGAGAGACCCAGTACTTC
v_gene: TRBV4-1; abundance: NA; j_gene: TRBJ2-7; d_gene: NA; CDR3aa: CASSQSGYEQYF; CDR3nt: TGCGCCAGCAGCCAATCAGGCTACGAGCAGTACTTC
v_gene: TRBV6-5; abundance: NA; j_gene: TRBJ2-2; d_gene: NA; CDR3aa: CASGSGLDTGELFF; CDR3nt: TGTGCCAGCGGATCAGGGCTGGACACCGGGGAGCTGTTTTTT
v_gene: TRBV19; abundance: NA; j_gene: TRBJ2-5; d_gene: NA; CDR3aa: CASSNQGPQETQYF; CDR3nt: TGTGCCAGTAGTAACCAGGGGCCCCAAGAGACCCAGTACTTC
v_gene: TRBV6-6; abundance: NA; j_gene: TRBJ1-1; d_gene: NA; CDR3aa: CASRPSGEGDTEAFF; CDR3nt: TGTGCCAGCAGACCATCAGGGGAAGGGGACACTGAAGCTTTCTTT
v_gene: TRBV11-2; abundance: NA; j_gene: TRBJ2-7; d_gene: TRBD1; CDR3aa: CASSRGQAPYEQYF; CDR3nt: TGTGCCAGCAGCCGTGGACAGGCGCCCTACGAGCAGTACTTC
v_gene: TRBV6-5; abundance: NA; j_gene: TRBJ2-3; d_gene: NA; CDR3aa: CASSYSGGLTLF; CDR3nt: TGTGCCAGCAGTTACTCGGGGGGCCTGACCCTTTTT
v_gene: TRBV11-1; abundance: NA; j_gene: TRBJ1-2; d_gene: NA; CDR3aa: CASSLSSAGDGYTF; CDR3nt: TGTGCCAGCAGCTTGAGCTCTGCGGGGGATGGCTACACCTTC
v_gene: TRBV7-2; abundance: NA; j_gene: TRBJ1-4; d_gene: TRBD1; CDR3aa: CASSRDSGPGGEKLFF; CDR3nt: TGTGCCAGCAGCCGCGATTCAGGGCCAGGGGGAGAAAAACTGTTTTTT
v_gene: TRBV2; abundance: NA; j_gene: TRBJ2-5; d_gene: NA; CDR3aa: CASSETGGDQETQYF; CDR3nt: TGTGCCAGCAGCGAGACCGGGGGAGACCAAGAGACCCAGTACTTC